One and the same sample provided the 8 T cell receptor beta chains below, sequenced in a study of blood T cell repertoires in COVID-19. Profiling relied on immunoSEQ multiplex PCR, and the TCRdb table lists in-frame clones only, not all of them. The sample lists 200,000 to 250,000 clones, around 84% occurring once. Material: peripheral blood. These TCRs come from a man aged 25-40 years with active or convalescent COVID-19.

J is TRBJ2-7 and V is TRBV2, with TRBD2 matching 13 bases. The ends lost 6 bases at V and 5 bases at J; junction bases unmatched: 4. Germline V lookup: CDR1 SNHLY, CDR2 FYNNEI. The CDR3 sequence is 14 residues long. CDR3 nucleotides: TGTGCCAGCAGGGGACTAGCGGGGTACCACGAGCAGTACTTC. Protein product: CASRGLAGYHEQYF. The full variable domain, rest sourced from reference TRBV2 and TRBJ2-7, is EPEVTQTPSHQVTQMGQEVILRCVPISNHLYFYWYRQILGQKVEFLVSFYNNEISEKSEIFDDQFSVERPDGSNFTLKIRSTKLEDSAMYFCASRGLAGYHEQYFGPGTRLTVT.

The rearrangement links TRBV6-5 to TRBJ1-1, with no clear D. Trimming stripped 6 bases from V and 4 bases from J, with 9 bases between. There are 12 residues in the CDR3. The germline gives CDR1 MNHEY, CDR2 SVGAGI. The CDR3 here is CASSKRATEAFF. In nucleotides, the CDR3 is TGTGCCAGCAGCAAGAGGGCCACTGAAGCTTTCTTT.

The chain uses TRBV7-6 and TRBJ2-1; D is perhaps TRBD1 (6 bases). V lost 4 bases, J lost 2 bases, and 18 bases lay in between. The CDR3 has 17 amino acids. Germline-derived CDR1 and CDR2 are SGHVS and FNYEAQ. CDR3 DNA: TGTGCCAGCAGCTCCCCCCGGGACAAAATAACCTACAATGAGCAGTTCTTC. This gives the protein CASSSPRDKITYNEQFF. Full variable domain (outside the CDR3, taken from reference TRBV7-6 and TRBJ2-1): GAGVSQSPRYKVTKRGQDVALRCDPISGHVSLYWYRQALGQGPEFLTYFNYEAQQDKSGLPNDRFSAERPEGSISTLTIQRTEQRDSAMYRCASSSPRDKITYNEQFFGPGTRLTVL.

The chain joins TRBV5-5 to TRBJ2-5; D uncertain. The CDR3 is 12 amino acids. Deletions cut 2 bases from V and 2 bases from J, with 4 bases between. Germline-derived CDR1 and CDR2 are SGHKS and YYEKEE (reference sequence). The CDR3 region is CASSFRQETQYF. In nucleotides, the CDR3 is TGTGCCAGCAGCTTCCGGCAAGAGACCCAGTACTTC.

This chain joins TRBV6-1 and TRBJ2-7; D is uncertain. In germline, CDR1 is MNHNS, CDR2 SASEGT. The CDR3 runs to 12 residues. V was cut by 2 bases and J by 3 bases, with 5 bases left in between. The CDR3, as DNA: TGTGCCAGCAGTGAAAGCCACTACGAGCAGTACTTC. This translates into CASSESHYEQYF.

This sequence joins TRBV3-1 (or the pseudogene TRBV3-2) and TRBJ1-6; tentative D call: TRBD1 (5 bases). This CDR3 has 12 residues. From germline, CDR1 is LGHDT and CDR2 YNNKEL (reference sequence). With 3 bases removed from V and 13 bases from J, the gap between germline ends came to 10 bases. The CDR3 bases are TGTGCCAGCAGCCAGGGGGGGATCCCCCTCCACTTT. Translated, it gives CASSQGGIPLHF.

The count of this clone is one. The CDR3 DNA is TGTGCCACCCTAAGCACTGAAGCTTTCTTT. Amino acid sequence: CATLSTEAFF. This sequence joins TRBV28 and TRBJ1-1; D ambiguous. The germline V gene encodes CDR1 MDHEN and CDR2 SYDVKM. The V end lost 10 bases, the J end lost 4 bases, and 7 bases lay between the germline ends. The CDR3 has 10 amino acids. The entire variable domain, with the rest obtained from reference TRBV28 and TRBJ1-1, is as follows: DVKVTQSSRYLVKRTGEKVFLECVQDMDHENMFWYRQDPGLGLRLIYFSYDVKMKEKGDIPEGYSVSREKKERFSLILESASTNQTSMYLCATLSTEAFFGQGTRLTVV.

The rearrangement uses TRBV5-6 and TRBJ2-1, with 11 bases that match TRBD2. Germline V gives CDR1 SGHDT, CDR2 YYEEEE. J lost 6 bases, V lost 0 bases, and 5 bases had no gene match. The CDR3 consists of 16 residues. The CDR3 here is CASSLVSGGAVNEQFF. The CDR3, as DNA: TGTGCCAGCAGCTTGGTTAGCGGGGGGGCTGTCAATGAGCAGTTCTTC.